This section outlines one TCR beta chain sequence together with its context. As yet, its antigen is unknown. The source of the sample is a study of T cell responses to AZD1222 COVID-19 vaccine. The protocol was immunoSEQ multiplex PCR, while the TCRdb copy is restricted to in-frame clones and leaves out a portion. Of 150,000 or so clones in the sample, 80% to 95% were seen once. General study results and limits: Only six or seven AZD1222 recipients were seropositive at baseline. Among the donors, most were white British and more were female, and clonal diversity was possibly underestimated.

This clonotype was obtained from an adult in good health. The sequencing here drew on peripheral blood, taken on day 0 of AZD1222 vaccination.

The CDR3: CASGRGSGDTEAFF. The DNA for the CDR3 is TGTGCCAGCGGAAGGGGGAGCGGGGACACTGAAGCTTTCTTT. V usage is TRBV6-5 and J usage is TRBJ1-1; tentatively, D is TRBD1 (6 bases). Trimming pared 8 bases from V and 3 bases from J, leaving 16 bases between. This CDR3 has 14 residues. Germline assignment: CDR1 MNHEY and CDR2 SVGAGI.